These T cell receptor beta chains were read from a single sample in a study of cytomegalovirus exposure and HLA in healthy donors. Sequencing used immunoSEQ multiplex PCR; TCRdb keeps in-frame clones, though not all of them. The sample includes 200,000 to 250,000 clones, 80% to 85% seen only once; the top ten take about an eighth. Sequencing input: PBMCs. The receptors were gathered from a woman in her 30s in good health and CMV-seropositive. CDR3s include the opening cysteine and the closing phenylalanine or tryptophan. The D gene is left open where the match is weak. Size is omitted from some rows. Given values are once, few, many or a class for expanded clones.

>NA|NA|TRBV30|TRBJ1-4
TGTGCCTGGAGTGATAATAGATTGGGTGAAAAACTGTTTTTT
CAWSDNRLGEKLFF
>NA|NA|TRBV11-2|TRBJ2-7
TGTGCCAGCCGTCGACCCTACCCCTTCTACGAGCAGTACTTC
CASRRPYPFYEQYF
>NA|NA|TRBV7-2|TRBJ1-1
TGTGCCAGCAGCTCGAACTCCATTACCGGGTACTTT
CASSSNSITGYF
>TRBD1|NA|TRBV7-9|TRBJ2-7
TGTGCCAGCAGTTTAGGGGGCCGGTCCTACGAGCAGTACTTC
CASSLGGRSYEQYF
>NA|NA|TRBV27|TRBJ1-2
TGTGCCAGCAGTTTTGGACACCCGAGAGACTACACCTTC
CASSFGHPRDYTF
>NA|NA|TRBV11-2|TRBJ2-7
TGTGCCAGCAGCTTAGCCCCCGACATAACCTACGAGCAGTACTTC
CASSLAPDITYEQYF
>TRBD1|few|TRBV7-8|TRBJ2-5
TGTGCCAGCAGCGTGGGACAGGGGGTCGGAGAGACCCAGTACTTC
CASSVGQGVGETQYF
>NA|NA|TRBV5-1|TRBJ1-1
TGCGCCAGCAGTGCGACAGGCCTGGCCACTGAAGCTTTCTTT
CASSATGLATEAFF
>TRBD2|NA|TRBV10-3|TRBJ2-1
TGTGCCATCAGGCCGGGACTAGCGGACCTCGGGGAGCAGTTCTTC
CAIRPGLADLGEQFF
>TRBD1|NA|TRBV29-1|TRBJ2-7
TGCAGCGTCATGACAGGGCGGGTCCACGAGCAGTACTTC
CSVMTGRVHEQYF
>NA|NA|TRBV5-1|TRBJ2-1
TGCGCCAGCAGCAATGACCTAGCGTTGGTATCGAATGAGCAGTTCTTC
CASSNDLALVSNEQFF
>TRBD2|NA|TRBV9|TRBJ2-6
TGTGCCAGCAGCGTAAGGGGGACTAGCTATACTGGGGCCAACGTCCTGACTTTC
CASSVRGTSYTGANVLTF
>TRBD1|NA|TRBV2|TRBJ2-1
TGTGCCAGCAAGACAGGGGGCGCAGGCTACAATGAGCAGTTCTTC
CASKTGGAGYNEQFF
>TRBD2|NA|TRBV6-6|TRBJ2-7
TGTGCCAGCAGTTATGGGACTAGGAACGAGCAGTACTTC
CASSYGTRNEQYF
>NA|NA|TRBV2|TRBJ2-3
TGTGCCGGGGAAGAGGGGAGCCAGCAGTATTTT
CAGEEGSQQYF
>NA|NA|TRBV6-5|TRBJ2-5
TGTGCCAGCAGTTACTCGGAGACCCAGTACTTC
CASSYSETQYF
>NA|NA|TRBV5-1|TRBJ1-1
TGCGCCAGCAGCTTGGAGGGGAACACTGAAGCTTTCTTT
CASSLEGNTEAFF
>NA|NA|TRBV27|TRBJ2-3
TGTGCCAGCAGTTTCCGAGGAGATCTCACAGATACGCAGTATTTT
CASSFRGDLTDTQYF
>TRBD2|NA|TRBV2|TRBJ2-3
TGTGCCAGCAGGAACGCCGGGACTAGCGGGAGCACAGATACGCAGTATTTT
CASRNAGTSGSTDTQYF
>NA|NA|TRBV9|TRBJ1-1
TGTGCCAGCAGGGTAGACGACAGACCTAGGGGGAACACTGAAGCTTTCTTT
CASRVDDRPRGNTEAFF